The source of this T cell receptor beta chain is a study of beta chain features in type 1 diabetes. Since all of the isolated RNA was reverse transcribed, expressed TCRB transcripts were what got sequenced. Some clones are missing from TCRdb's copy, which holds only in-frame ones; the method was immunoSEQ multiplex PCR. Counted here are 360,000 or so clones, about 20% occurring once; the ten biggest clones make up 0.044%. The CDR3 length is 17 residues. The junction had 6 bases not matched to a gene; V was cut back by 1 base and J by 0 bases. Looked up from germline, CDR1 is SGHTA and CDR2 is FQGNSA.

The source of this sequence is a woman between 18 and 29 years old in good health. The chain employs TRBV7-2 and TRBJ1-2; 9 bases match TRBD1. The specimen sequenced was naive CD4+ T cells from blood. The CDR3 nucleotides are TGTGCCAGCAGCTTAGGATTGGGACAGGGTTCTAACTATGGCTACACCTTC. It is translated as CASSLGLGQGSNYGYTF.